The 7 T cell receptor beta chains presented below share a single source sample, sequenced in a study of synovial regulatory T cells in juvenile arthritis. The protocol was immunoSEQ multiplex PCR, while the TCRdb copy is restricted to in-frame clones and leaves out a portion. The sample holds more than 9,500 clones. The sample consisted of Treg cells from blood. Subset indicated: remaining (HLA-DR-negative) circulating blood Treg cells. The source is a donor younger than 35 with juvenile idiopathic arthritis.

The chain joins TRBV9 to TRBJ1-3; TCRdb lists TRBD1, though no DNA is available to test this call. Germline CDR1 and CDR2: SGDLS and YYNGEE. The CDR3 spans 16 residues. No nucleotide data were recorded. CDR3 protein: CASSVGQGAIGNTIYF.

V and J are TRBV7-8 and TRBJ1-5; TCRdb's D call of TRBD1 is untestable without DNA. The CDR3 has 17 residues. DNA is not recorded here. The V gene's germline CDR1 is SGHVS and CDR2 FQNEAQ. CDR3 sequence: CASSTIQVGSGNQPQHF. The complete variable domain, with remaining parts taken from reference TRBV7-8 and TRBJ1-5, reads GAGVSQSPRYKVAKRGQDVALRCDPISGHVSLFWYQQALGQGPEFLTYFQNEAQLDKSGLPSDRFFAERPEGSVSTLKIQRTQQEDSAVYLCASSTIQVGSGNQPQHFGDGTRLSIL.

The chain is built from TRBV7-2 and TRBJ2-5; the TRBD2 assignment by TCRdb is unverifiable without DNA. Per germline, CDR1 SGHTA and CDR2 FQGNSA. The CDR3 has 12 residues. No DNA is recorded. CDR3 loop: CASRFGEETQYF.

This chain uses TRBV12-5 with TRBJ1-6; lacking DNA, the TRBD1 call made by TCRdb goes unchecked. There are 15 residues in the CDR3. The DNA is unrecorded. Germline loops: CDR1 LGHNT, CDR2 FRNRAP. CDR3: CASGLIGTGNSPLHF.

The chain links TRBV4-2 to TRBJ2-1; the D call from TCRdb, TRBD2, cannot be confirmed without DNA. Germline V gene data show CDR1 as LGHNA and CDR2 as YNFKEQ. This CDR3 region has 16 residues. The DNA is unrecorded. CDR3 residues: CASSQVGGRGYNEQFF.

V gene TRBV18 combines with J gene TRBJ2-5. CDR3 size: 12 residues. The coding DNA is unavailable. CDR1 is KGHSH and CDR2 is LQKENI in the germline V gene. CDR3 loop: CASQTGKETQYF.

This clone is identified as medium-sized from frequency. The chain couples TRBV6-1 to TRBJ2-5; TCRdb gives TRBD2 as the D gene, but with no DNA this cannot be confirmed. The CDR3 runs 13 residues. There is no recorded DNA. Per germline, CDR1 MNHNS and CDR2 SASEGT. The CDR3 loop is CASSARLQETQYF.